The sequence of this T cell receptor (beta chain) was determined in a study of blood T cells in healthy people across ages. Study background: Through template switching, about one barcoded beta molecule was captured per two T cells, as measured in model experiments.

Next came a second PCR, run for about 7 to 12 cycles, which used a sample-barcoded 5' primer along with a J-beta primer mix. TCRdb independently ran MiXCR on the 5' RACE reads; one entry per CDR3 protein. The sample has some 1,500,000 distinct CDR3 sequences, under 55% seen once. Sequencing used blood. This receptor was identified in a young woman in good health.

The CDR3 sequence: CSVVSGAGYEQYF. The CDR3 nucleotides read TGCAGCGTTGTTAGCGGGGCCGGCTACGAGCAGTACTTC. V usage is TRBV29-1 and J usage is TRBJ2-7, with 8 nucleotides matching TRBD2. The germline CDR1 and CDR2 sequences are SQVTM and ANQGSEA. V gave up 4 bases and J gave up 3 bases; unmatched junction bases: 5. The CDR3 extends over 13 amino acids.